The 12 T cell receptor beta chains below were found in one sample sequenced in a study of ipilimumab plus nivolumab after autologous stem cell transplantation (dated by TCRdb to 2020 to 2022). Preparation of the library involved the immunoSEQ multiplex PCR assay. This immuneACCESS table, as held by TCRdb, lists in-frame sequences with V and J called but not all clones. Of the missing ones, under half trace to an unresolved V gene in checked studies; the others have no known cause. Within this sample are around 16,000 clones, with 80% to 90% of them counted one time only. Clones ranked in the top ten supply roughly 19% of the sample. Specimen: PBMCs, collected in a trial of ipilimumab plus nivolumab as post-transplant consolidation. The source is a male donor with diffuse large B-cell lymphoma.

V gene TRBV11-2 combines with J gene TRBJ1-6; D is unclear. Trimming took off 5 bases at V and 7 bases at J, with 12 bases between the two ends. Per germline, CDR1 SGHAT and CDR2 FQNNGV. This CDR3 is 14 amino acids long. This CDR3 reads CASSQEAQNSPLHF. CDR3 bases: TGTGCCAGCAGCCAAGAGGCCCAAAATTCACCCCTCCACTTT.

In its sample, this clone was seen a few times. The identical CDR3 is also encoded by other nucleotide sequences in the sample. The chain has TRBV7-2 and TRBJ1-2; 12 bases map to TRBD1. The V gene end was trimmed by 1 base and the J gene end by 8 bases; junction bases not matched to a gene: 5. The CDR3 has 15 residues. Germline CDR1 and CDR2: SGHTA and FQGNSA. CDR3 protein: CASSLGDRGRRGYTF. DNA for the CDR3: TGTGCCAGCAGCTTAGGGGACAGGGGGCGTCGGGGCTACACCTTC.

This chain links TRBV6-6 with TRBJ1-4; D is ambiguous. V was trimmed by 6 bases and J by 5 bases, leaving 10 bases between them. The CDR3 spans 13 residues. Looked up from germline, CDR1 is MNHNY and CDR2 is SVGAGI (reference sequence). The CDR3 DNA is TGTGCCAGCAGCCTGAGGCCCAATGAAAAACTGTTTTTT. Residues: CASSLRPNEKLFF.

The gene calls are TRBV5-1 and TRBJ2-2; 7 bases align to TRBD1. Per the germline V gene, CDR1 is SGHRS and CDR2 is YFSETQ. CDR3 length equals 13 residues. J lost 7 bases, V lost 5 bases, and 5 bases had no gene match. The CDR3 reads CASRSTGDGELFF. The DNA of the CDR3 is TGCGCCAGCAGGTCAACAGGGGACGGGGAGCTGTTTTTT.

V gene TRBV5-4 combines with J gene TRBJ1-6, with TRBD1 as a possible D gene (6 bases). The CDR3 sequence is 13 residues long. Germline values: CDR1 SGHNT, CDR2 YYREEE (reference sequence). The V gene lost 2 bases and the J gene lost 7 bases, with 7 bases spanning the gap. The CDR3 DNA follows: TGTGCCAGCAGCTTCGGGGGCAATTCACCCCTCCACTTT. Its protein is CASSFGGNSPLHF.

In this sample, this clone turned up a few times. The chain combines TRBV10-1 with TRBJ1-5, with D tentatively TRBD1 (6 bases). The V end lost 6 bases, the J end lost 2 bases, and 17 bases lay between the germline ends. The CDR3 loop spans 16 amino acids. The germline CDR1 and CDR2 sequences are WNHNN and SYGVQD (reference sequence). The CDR3 loop is CASSRTASRRNQPQHF. In DNA form, the CDR3 reads TGCGCCAGCAGCAGGACAGCAAGTAGACGCAATCAGCCCCAGCATTTT.

The CDR3 here is CASSDGRGRTEAFF. Written as DNA, the CDR3 is TGTGCCAGCAGTGACGGGAGGGGGAGAACTGAAGCTTTCTTT. The chain employs TRBV6-4 and TRBJ1-1; the D gene is possibly TRBD1 (6 bases). From germline, CDR1 is MRHNA and CDR2 SNTAGT. CDR3 length: 14 amino acids. V dropped 2 bases and J dropped 5 bases, with 12 bases sitting between them.

The rearrangement uses TRBV5-4 and TRBJ2-7; the D gene is possibly TRBD1 (5 bases). Trimming left V 5 bases short and J 1 base short, with 16 bases between. CDR1 and CDR2 from the germline V gene are SGHNT and YYREEE (reference sequence). The CDR3 consists of 15 residues. CDR3 amino acids: CASSSIGAGSYEQYF. DNA for the CDR3: TGTGCCAGCAGTTCCATAGGGGCAGGTTCCTACGAGCAGTACTTC.

The chain uses TRBV7-2 and TRBJ2-2; D uncertain. Germline lookup yields CDR1 SGHTA and CDR2 FQGNSA. CDR3 length: 11 residues. V lost 1 base, J lost 8 bases, and 2 bases lay in between. The CDR3 loop reads CASSLVGELFF. CDR3 DNA: TGTGCCAGCAGCTTAGTAGGGGAGCTGTTTTTT.

The rearrangement links TRBV21-1 to TRBJ2-3; the table's D call of TRBD2 was not tested on the DNA. TRBV21-1 is deemed a pseudogene. The CDR3 has 23 residues. The CDR3 nucleotides are TGTGCCAGCAGCAAAGAGTGGGCGCGGGTTGAGGGGACTAGCGGGGGGCGGTCAGATACGCAGTATTTT. It codes for CASSKEWARVEGTSGGRSDTQYF.

The rearrangement uses TRBV2 and TRBJ1-4; D not resolved. The CDR3 spans 13 residues. V shed 4 bases and J shed 7 bases, with 10 bases lying between them. Germline V lookup: CDR1 SNHLY, CDR2 FYNNEI. CDR3 DNA sequence: TGTGCCAGCAGTGTCATCCGGCGTGAAAAACTGTTTTTT. This encodes CASSVIRREKLFF.

The V call is TRBV4-3, the J call TRBJ1-2, with D perhaps matching TRBD1 (6 bases). This CDR3 is built from 19 residues. The V gene lost 0 bases and the J gene lost 4 bases, with 24 bases spanning the gap. Germline loops: CDR1 LGHNA, CDR2 YSLEER. CDR3 region: CASSQDTSTRDTYLYGYTF. In DNA form, the CDR3 reads TGCGCCAGCAGCCAAGATACTTCTACACGGGACACTTACCTCTATGGCTACACCTTC.